One sample yielded the 15 T cell receptor beta chains listed below, sequenced in a study of blood T cell repertoires in COVID-19. The method was immunoSEQ multiplex PCR; TCRdb's version includes in-frame clones alone and lacks a portion of them. The sample records 46,000 or so clones, about nine tenths being singletons. Sequenced input: peripheral blood. Every receptor here comes from a man aged 70-80 years with active COVID-19.

The rearrangement links TRBV7-2 to TRBJ1-3; D not certain. The germline V gene encodes CDR1 SGHTA and CDR2 FQGNSA. The CDR3 runs 15 residues. V lost 5 bases to trimming and J lost 0 bases, with 11 bases between them. The CDR3 sequence is CASSPEVSSGNTIYF. For the CDR3, the DNA is TGTGCCAGCAGCCCCGAGGTCAGCTCTGGAAACACCATATATTTT.

This clone was recorded only once. The V call is TRBV3-1 (or the pseudogene TRBV3-2), the J call TRBJ2-4; TRBD1 aligns across 8 bases. The CDR3 loop spans 19 amino acids. Trimming removed 2 bases from V and 5 bases from J; junction bases left unmatched: 17. The germline V gene has CDR1 LGHDT and CDR2 YNNKEL (reference sequence). This CDR3 is CASSQNSWTGTARENIQYF. The CDR3 DNA reads TGTGCCAGCAGCCAAAACTCCTGGACAGGGACCGCTAGAGAAAACATTCAGTACTTC.

The V and J genes are TRBV10-3 and TRBJ2-3, with D perhaps TRBD1 (5 bases). The CDR3 is made up of 14 amino acids. Germline V lookup: CDR1 ENHRY, CDR2 SYGVKD. V was pared by 3 bases and J by 0 bases, with 7 bases between. CDR3 nucleotides: TGTGCCATCAGTGACAGGGATAGCACAGATACGCAGTATTTT. It is translated as CAISDRDSTDTQYF.

V is TRBV7-2 and J is TRBJ1-1; no clear D gene. Per germline, CDR1 SGHTA and CDR2 FQGNSA. This CDR3 comprises 12 residues. V dropped 0 bases and J dropped 12 bases, with 11 bases sitting between them. CDR3 region: CASSLAALSPFF. In nucleotides, the CDR3 is TGTGCCAGCAGCTTAGCCGCCCTAAGTCCTTTCTTT.

The chain couples TRBV6-6 to TRBJ1-1; a possible D gene is TRBD1 (5 bases). V lost 1 base, J lost 2 bases, and 11 bases lay in between. The germline gives CDR1 MNHNY, CDR2 SVGAGI (reference sequence). The length of the CDR3 is 15 residues. The CDR3 nucleotides read TGTGCCAGCAGTTACTTCAGGGATTCTAACACTGAAGCTTTCTTT. Amino acids: CASSYFRDSNTEAFF.

J is TRBJ2-1 and V is TRBV7-2, with D tentatively TRBD2 (6 bases). V was clipped by 2 bases and J by 5 bases, with 19 bases between them. This CDR3 is 17 amino acids long. The germline gives CDR1 SGHTA, CDR2 FQGNSA. The CDR3 spells CASSLRRHSGPHNEQFF. CDR3 nucleotides: TGTGCCAGCAGCTTACGAAGGCATAGCGGACCACACAATGAGCAGTTCTTC.

This chain uses TRBV4-2 with TRBJ2-7; TRBD2 is a possible D gene (7 bases). Trimming cost V 3 bases and J 1 base, with 19 bases left between them. Germline lookup yields CDR1 LGHNA and CDR2 YNFKEQ. This CDR3 has 17 residues. CDR3 in DNA: TGTGCCAGCAGCCATCGCATAGCGGGTGGGACATCCTACGAGCAGTACTTC. Translated: CASSHRIAGGTSYEQYF.

Here the CDR3 reads CASSSWGRETQYF. The CDR3 nucleotides read TGTGCCAGCAGCTCCTGGGGGAGGGAGACCCAGTACTTC. V gene TRBV5-8 combines with J gene TRBJ2-5, with D tentatively TRBD2 (6 bases). Germline CDR1 and CDR2: SGHTS and YDEGEE. This CDR3 is built from 13 residues. Trimming cost V 3 bases and J 5 bases, with 11 bases left between them.

The chain links TRBV2 to TRBJ1-2; 7 bases line up with TRBD1. The germline V gene has CDR1 SNHLY and CDR2 FYNNEI. Trimming removed 7 bases from V and 5 bases from J; junction bases left unmatched: 7. The CDR3 extends over 13 amino acids. CDR3 residues: CASKPDREYGYTF. The CDR3 DNA is TGTGCCAGCAAACCCGACAGGGAGTATGGCTACACCTTC.

The CDR3, as DNA: TGTGCCAGCAGCTTAAACCCCGCCAGCTCCTACAATGAGCAGTTCTTC. Amino acid sequence: CASSLNPASSYNEQFF. This chain connects TRBV7-2 to TRBJ2-1; D uncertain. Trimming shortened V by 2 bases and J by 0 bases, and 11 bases separated the two germline ends. Germline CDR1 reads SGHTA; CDR2 reads FQGNSA. The CDR3 is made up of 16 amino acids. Full variable domain (remainder filled in from reference TRBV7-2 and TRBJ2-1): GAGVSQSPSNKVTEKGKDVELRCDPISGHTALYWYRQSLGQGLEFLIYFQGNSAPDKSGLPSDRFSAERTGGSVSTLTIQRTQQEDSAVYLCASSLNPASSYNEQFFGPGTRLTVL.

CDR3 amino acids: CATSNPRLAGTGRTQYF. CDR3 bases: TGTGCCACCAGCAACCCTAGACTAGCGGGGACCGGTCGGACGCAGTATTTT. The V call is TRBV15, the J call TRBJ2-3; TRBD2 matches at 11 bases. This CDR3 is built from 17 residues. Unmatched junction bases numbered 15, after V lost 4 bases and J lost 9 bases. Germline values: CDR1 LNHNV, CDR2 YYDKDF (reference sequence).

This clone was counted a single time. V usage is TRBV10-3 and J usage is TRBJ2-1, with 15 positions matching TRBD2. The germline gives CDR1 ENHRY, CDR2 SYGVKD. The CDR3 sequence is 16 residues long. V gave up 6 bases and J gave up 9 bases; unmatched junction bases: 9. DNA of the CDR3: TGTGCCATCAGGACCGGGGCGGGACTAGCGGGAGGTGAGCAGTTCTTC. Amino acids: CAIRTGAGLAGGEQFF.

The rearrangement links TRBV18 to TRBJ1-1; 7 positions agree with TRBD1. Germline lookup yields CDR1 KGHSH and CDR2 LQKENI. The V gene end was trimmed by 2 bases and the J gene end by 0 bases; junction bases not matched to a gene: 6. This CDR3 contains 16 residues. The chain's CDR3 is CASSPGVGTVNTEAFF. Here the CDR3 DNA reads TGTGCCAGCTCACCAGGCGTCGGGACAGTGAACACTGAAGCTTTCTTT.

The V and J genes are TRBV15 and TRBJ2-5, with 8 bases matching TRBD1. This CDR3 is built from 17 residues. The V gene end was trimmed by 1 base and the J gene end by 2 bases; junction bases not matched to a gene: 9. Germline loops: CDR1 LNHNV, CDR2 YYDKDF (reference sequence). The CDR3 here is CATSRGGTGDKQETQYF. The CDR3 DNA reads TGTGCCACCAGCAGAGGAGGGACAGGCGATAAACAAGAGACCCAGTACTTC.

The chain couples TRBV4-2 to TRBJ2-1; perhaps TRBD1 as D (5 bases). CDR3 length: 16 amino acids. Per germline, CDR1 LGHNA and CDR2 YNFKEQ. V lost 8 bases to trimming and J lost 0 bases, with 17 bases between them. CDR3 region: CASGVYGQGSYNEQFF. CDR3 DNA: TGTGCCAGCGGCGTTTACGGGCAGGGCTCCTACAATGAGCAGTTCTTC.